Included here is one TCR beta chain sequence, with context. Its antigen remains unidentified. Because the CDR3 is missing its conserved closing phenylalanine or tryptophan, this is likely a read error. The DNA is omitted, as the CDR3 cannot be located on it reliably, and the CDR3 follows TCRdb's listing. CDR1 is SGHTA, CDR2 FQGNSA, per germline. The CDR3 spans 9 residues, counting both ends. Genomic DNA provided the template from which TCR beta VDJ and CDR3 profiles were obtained. TCRdb reanalysed the reads using MiXCR and keeps one entry per CDR3 protein. Counted here are around 250,000 distinct CDR3 sequences, approximately 57% occurring once; the ten biggest clones make up approximately 8.2%. The record originates from a study of CD8+CD57+ T cells in acquired aplastic anemia. Study outcomes and limitations: Overlap between patients and controls comprised almost 30 CD8+ CDR3 sequences.

The gene calls are TRBV7-2 and TRBJ1-4; the table's TRBD1 call for D was not verified on the DNA. The sequence was collected from a human donor with severe aplastic anemia or a healthy control (not recorded which). Specimen: sorted CD4+, CD8+, or CD8+CD57+ T cells (not recorded which) from PBMCs. The CDR3: CASSLDRPG.